This TCR beta chain was recorded in a study of T cells in Graves' hyperthyroidism and ophthalmopathy. V gave up 5 bases and J gave up 4 bases; unmatched junction bases: 10. Germline V gene data show CDR1 as MNHNS and CDR2 as SASEGT. The CDR3 contains 15 residues. Amplification targeted TCR beta CDR3 regions from RNA transcripts. Researchers ran a first-round RT-PCR on the TCR CDR3 using the HTBI primer set. TCRdb itself ran the multiplex PCR reads through MiXCR, one entry per CDR3 protein. This repertoire shows some 720,000 distinct CDR3 sequences, about a sixth found once; its top ten account for approximately 8.4%. This clonotype was observed many times. Its antigen is not known. Clinical symptoms, serum thyroxine and TRAb, thyroid ultrasound and orbital computed tomography together formed the diagnostic basis. Points from the study as a whole: Ophthalmopathy could be told apart from stable hyperthyroidism with a 13 V-J model. Most clonotypes expanded in thyroid above 0.001 were likewise present in blood.

The TCR was taken from a young man with Graves' hyperthyroidism. The sequencing input was blood. The rearrangement joins TRBV6-1 to TRBJ1-2, with 7 bases aligning to TRBD1. The CDR3 DNA reads TGTGCCAGCAGTCTCGACAGGGCGGTTAGCTATGGCTACACCTTC. Translating gives CASSLDRAVSYGYTF.